This T cell receptor (beta chain) was captured by sequencing in a study of T-cell memory formation after mild COVID-19. Study background: Largely donor-specific TCR clusters were found.

TCR alpha and TCR beta cDNA libraries carrying sample barcodes and UMIs were produced by 5'RACE using constant-segment primers. One entry per CDR3 protein, called by TCRdb with MiXCR from the 5' RACE reads. The table shows hundreds of thousands of distinct CDR3 sequences, with around 15% occurring only once. The CDR3 runs to 16 residues. CDR1 is SGHRS and CDR2 is YFSETQ in the germline V gene. Germline trimming cut 3 bases from V and 1 base from J; bases unmatched to any gene: 7. Study findings and constraints: Pre-infection memory held some responding clones, suggesting pre-existing cross-reactive T cells responded. CD4+ contracting clones lay mainly in CM and EM, CD8+ ones in EMRA.

Remarks on this clonotype: Its target is not known.

The chain is built from TRBV5-1 and TRBJ2-5; 9 nucleotides agree with TRBD2. Material: PBMCs or a T cell subset sorted from them (not recorded which). This TCR derives from a man aged 18 to 35 who had mild COVID-19 (a few samples of this study predate the infection). Cell type and time point are not known. CDR3 DNA sequence: TGCGCCAGCAGCTGGCTGGCGGGGGGGCGCCAAGAGACCCAGTACTTC. Translating gives CASSWLAGGRQETQYF.